This T cell receptor beta chain was identified in a study of T-cell memory formation after mild COVID-19. Study conclusions and caveats: Later expanders leaned toward CD4+, whereas clones contracting from day 15 to 85 were balanced CD4/CD8. CD4+ contracting clones were mainly CM and EM; CD8+ ones, EMRA.

Trimming took 0 bases from V and 8 from J, leaving 15 bases between them. Germline V gene data show CDR1 as SGHRS and CDR2 as YFSETQ. There are 15 residues in the CDR3. A word on this clonotype: The antigen is unknown.

5'RACE primed from the constant segment yielded TCR alpha and TCR beta cDNA libraries bearing sample barcodes and UMIs. TCRdb re-called the 5' RACE reads with MiXCR, one entry per CDR3 protein. The sample shows under 300,000 distinct CDR3 sequences, about 16% of them seen only once. The clonotype comes from a man aged 18 to 30 who had mild COVID-19 (a few samples of this study predate the infection). Cell type and time point are not known. Sequencing input: PBMCs or a T cell subset sorted from them (not recorded which). This sequence joins TRBV5-1 and TRBJ2-1; D is undetermined. The CDR3 DNA reads as TGCGCCAGCAGCTTGGACCCCGGGCCAAGCGATGAGCAGTTCTTC. It codes for CASSLDPGPSDEQFF.